This is a list of T cell receptor beta chains from one sample in a study of response to subunit inactivated influenza vaccine. MiXCR, applied by TCRdb to the RT-PCR reads, yields one record per CDR3 protein. This sample carries almost 250,000 distinct CDR3 sequences, approximately 12% of them seen once, and the ten largest clones take 7.8%. The sample consisted of non-naive T cells sorted from PBMCs, taken less than 15 days before vaccination. These receptors all come from a man in his fifties who received an inactivated influenza vaccine. The CDR3 runs from the conserved cysteine through the conserved F or W. Each record gives: J gene, clone size, V gene, CDR3 protein. Clone size is stated in some rows and not others, as once, few, many or a class when expanded.

j_gene: TRBJ2-4
abundance: .
v_gene: TRBV11-2
CDR3aa: CASSLEGHILAKNIQYF

j_gene: TRBJ2-7
abundance: few
v_gene: TRBV10-3
CDR3aa: CAISEPGASGSYEQYF

j_gene: TRBJ1-6
abundance: .
v_gene: TRBV18
CDR3aa: CASSPGEDYNSPLHF

j_gene: TRBJ2-1
abundance: few
v_gene: TRBV10-3
CDR3aa: CAISESGPLIQFF

j_gene: TRBJ2-2
abundance: few
v_gene: TRBV25-1
CDR3aa: CASRDQQGVLTGELFF

j_gene: TRBJ2-1
abundance: many
v_gene: TRBV24-1
CDR3aa: CATSDLHRGGYNEQFF

j_gene: TRBJ2-1
abundance: many
v_gene: TRBV5-6
CDR3aa: CASSLLGGGAVSYNEQFF

j_gene: TRBJ1-2
abundance: many
v_gene: TRBV7-9
CDR3aa: CASSRGSGGYTF

j_gene: TRBJ1-6
abundance: .
v_gene: TRBV25-1
CDR3aa: CASSELGWGPGNNSPLHF

j_gene: TRBJ2-1
abundance: .
v_gene: TRBV30
CDR3aa: CAWSRSANEQFF

j_gene: TRBJ2-7
abundance: many
v_gene: TRBV7-9
CDR3aa: CASSSDRGSDEQYF

j_gene: TRBJ1-5
abundance: many
v_gene: TRBV6-2/TRBV6-3
CDR3aa: CASRRTGDNQPQHF

j_gene: TRBJ1-1
abundance: .
v_gene: TRBV20-1
CDR3aa: CSAGTTGANTEAFF

j_gene: TRBJ2-6
abundance: .
v_gene: TRBV11-1
CDR3aa: CASSLAGIVPGQIVSGANVLTF

j_gene: TRBJ2-1
abundance: .
v_gene: TRBV20-1
CDR3aa: CSAPDRGGVSYNEQFF

j_gene: TRBJ1-1
abundance: .
v_gene: TRBV3-1
CDR3aa: CASSQDSIGQLNTEAFF

j_gene: TRBJ2-1
abundance: .
v_gene: TRBV4-3
CDR3aa: CASSQDRDSVSEQFF

j_gene: TRBJ1-5
abundance: .
v_gene: TRBV6-1
CDR3aa: CASSGSGGGRNQPQHF

j_gene: TRBJ2-7
abundance: few
v_gene: TRBV25-1
CDR3aa: CASMGRSYEQYF

j_gene: TRBJ2-1
abundance: few
v_gene: TRBV5-1
CDR3aa: CASSRGVLAGNEQFF

j_gene: TRBJ2-3
abundance: few
v_gene: TRBV20-1
CDR3aa: CSANALGLASTDTQYF

j_gene: TRBJ2-5
abundance: many
v_gene: TRBV5-6
CDR3aa: CASSLLSGGVETQYF

j_gene: TRBJ2-7
abundance: .
v_gene: TRBV29-1
CDR3aa: CSVPGTAPYEQYF

j_gene: TRBJ1-4
abundance: .
v_gene: TRBV6-5
CDR3aa: CASSYVPDLVPGEKLFF

j_gene: TRBJ2-3
abundance: .
v_gene: TRBV29-1
CDR3aa: CSVGTGLARTDTQYF

j_gene: TRBJ2-1
abundance: few
v_gene: TRBV11-2
CDR3aa: CASSFISGSWSGEQFF

j_gene: TRBJ1-1
abundance: .
v_gene: TRBV6-4
CDR3aa: CASKDFEGAEAFF